This TCR beta chain was sequenced in a study of blood T cell repertoires in COVID-19 (dated by TCRdb to the early 2020s). Study-wide context: The collaborator samples originated in the United States, Italy and Spain and spanned the acute and convalescent phases of COVID-19. The material from the prospective study consisted of cDNA or gDNA derived from T cells, B-cell-depleted T cells, or PBMCs. Subjects who had been exposed to COVID-19, were actively infected with it, or had recovered from it provided the deeply sampled blood TCRbeta repertoires that made up the dataset. The repertoires were released in a freely available public database intended as a resource for research on the immune response to SARS-CoV-2. Samples were obtained from the ongoing ImmuneRACE study (first 160 participants) and from over 1,000 subjects provided by 6 global collaborators. Sample metadata almost always included a de-identified subject ID, COVID-19 status, age in years and sex. Where HLA class I and class II types were available, the types were taken from metadata supplied by the sample provider, not from assay-based typing.

Overall study results and their limits: The amount of clinical and demographic metadata varied by source and participant and was provided uncurated.

TCRbeta CDR3 regions were amplified from genomic DNA using the immunoSEQ Assay, a bias-controlled multiplex PCR. From the authors' description of their analysis: Within the assay, amplification of reference gene primers was used to estimate how many nucleated cells each sample contained. To quantify the absolute abundance of each unique TCRbeta CDR3 rearrangement, sequence reads were collapsed and filtered. Productive Simpson clonality was computed per sample as the square root of Simpson's diversity index over productive rearrangements. Here the immuneACCESS table is served through TCRdb, limited to in-frame sequences with V and J called. Missing clones are a known gap in these copies; in checked studies unresolved V genes cover under half, and the rest lacks a known reason. Clone size and V and J calls were adopted from that table, with D and trimming inferred from the DNA. This sample holds about 320,000 clones; approximately 90% were observed only once. 3.9% of the sample belongs to the ten largest clones.

Counted from cysteine to phenylalanine, this CDR3 has 15 amino acids. Only CDR3 DNA is held: 45 bases, read in frame from base 1. V gives up 7 bases and J gives up 2 bases, and the segment between their germline ends measures 18 bases. CDR1 and CDR2 are read off the germline V gene as MNHEY and SVGAGI. With regard to this clone: Which antigen it targets is not known. Base qualities are not recorded, but no much larger clone differs from it by a single base.

In the prospective study, participants were roughly 18 to 95 years old, resided in about two dozen geographic areas of the United States, and were enrolled through a virtual design. In the prospective study, participants were assigned to cohorts based on the clinical history participants reported in a screening survey and a study questionnaire. A participant counted as exposed if, within 2 weeks of entering the study, that participant had been in contact with someone who had a PCR-confirmed or clinician-diagnosed COVID-19 case. In the prospective study, mobile phlebotomists collected whole blood, serum and a nasopharyngeal or oropharyngeal swab from each participant. Participants in the prospective study had the option to provide additional blood draws and questionnaires over a 2-month period. Before DNA extraction, blood samples from the prospective study were shipped at room temperature or frozen.

The sequence was collected from a woman aged 25-40 years who had been exposed to COVID-19. The rearrangement combines TRBV6-5 with TRBJ2-7; the D gene is perhaps TRBD1, from 6 matching bases. The sample taken for sequencing was PBMCs or T cells enriched from blood (not recorded which). The CDR3 is CASTRQGSPAYEQYF. DNA sequence: TGTGCCAGCACGCGCCAGGGGTCCCCAGCCTACGAGCAGTACTTC.